This entry lists 13 T cell receptor beta chains sequenced from one sample in a study of post-analysis software for immune sequencing data. No cognate antigen is known for these TCRs. Study-level results: Relative to controls, patients had five TRBV segments at higher frequency, with TRBV5-6, TRBV5-1 and TRBV20-1 among these.

Unique molecular identifiers were carried by the TCR beta cDNA libraries. Each CDR3 protein is one row after TCRdb ran MiXCR on the PCR reads. The data hold 750,000 to 950,000 distinct CDR3 sequences, with roughly 50% observed a single time. The sequenced sample was blood. The receptors stem from a girl between 5 and 17 years old with multiple sclerosis.

The V gene is TRBV12-3 or TRBV12-4, the J gene TRBJ1-2; D ambiguous. V shed 2 bases and J shed 0 bases, with 10 bases lying between them. The length of the CDR3 is 15 residues. The CDR3 region has the DNA TGTGCCAGCAGTTTACGTTCCGTAGCTAACTATGGCTACACCTTC. Translation: CASSLRSVANYGYTF.

The rearrangement joins TRBV7-3 to TRBJ2-5, with D perhaps matching TRBD2 (7 bases). V lost 3 bases and J 7 bases, leaving 15 bases between the germline ends. The CDR3 has 14 residues. Germline V CDR1 and CDR2: SGHTA, FQGTGA. The CDR3 nucleotides read TGTGCCAGCAGCTTGCTAGGGGGGGACGGGACCCAGTACTTC. Its protein is CASSLLGGDGTQYF. Based on the CDR3 plus reference TRBV7-3 and TRBJ2-5, the full variable domain is GAGVSQTPSNKVTEKGKYVELRCDPISGHTALYWYRQSLGQGPEFLIYFQGTGAADDSGLPNDRFFAVRPEGSVSTLKIQRTERGDSAVYLCASSLLGGDGTQYFGPGTRLLVL.

This clonotype has only a few counts. The V and J genes are TRBV29-1 and TRBJ2-1, with unresolved D. CDR3 length equals 12 residues. Germline CDR1 reads SQVTM; CDR2 reads ANQGSEA. V was pared by 8 bases and J by 7 bases, with 15 bases between. This CDR3 is CSHLRQLNEQFF. CDR3 DNA: TGCAGCCATCTACGGCAGTTAAATGAGCAGTTCTTC.

The rearrangement joins TRBV7-3 to TRBJ1-2, with 10 bases that match TRBD1. Germline loops: CDR1 SGHTA, CDR2 FQGTGA. This CDR3 is 15 amino acids long. J lost 8 bases, V lost 8 bases, and 14 bases had no gene match. The CDR3 nucleotides read TGTGCCAGCGGTCTGAGTGGGACAGGGGCGGGCGGCTACACCTTC. Its translation is CASGLSGTGAGGYTF.

V usage is TRBV29-1 and J usage is TRBJ1-4; D gene uncertain. Trimming removed 6 bases from V and 6 bases from J, with 5 bases in between. The CDR3 consists of 10 residues. Germline V gene data show CDR1 as SQVTM and CDR2 as ANQGSEA. CDR3 sequence: CSVQDEKLFF. DNA for the CDR3: TGCAGCGTCCAAGATGAAAAACTGTTTTTT.

The CDR3 protein is CSVETRLADTPYNEQFF. The CDR3 region has the DNA TGCAGCGTTGAAACCCGACTAGCGGACACCCCCTACAATGAGCAGTTCTTC. The chain uses TRBV29-1 and TRBJ2-1; 9 nucleotides line up with TRBD2. The CDR3 has 17 amino acids. CDR1 SQVTM and CDR2 ANQGSEA come from the germline V gene. V shed 2 bases, J shed 2 bases, and the junction held 10 bases outside the gene matches.

This clonotype was counted a single time. This sequence joins TRBV10-3 and TRBJ2-1, with 12 bases that match TRBD2. The germline CDR1 and CDR2 sequences are ENHRY and SYGVKD. The CDR3 loop spans 17 amino acids. Trimming cost V 1 base and J 9 bases; bases outside gene matches: 10. The chain's CDR3 is CAISEFRTSGTGGEQFF. The CDR3 DNA follows: TGTGCCATCAGTGAGTTTCGGACTAGCGGGACGGGCGGTGAGCAGTTCTTC.

Comment on this clonotype: Germline and junction disagree at one end, which may indicate a read error. The V gene is TRBV5-1, the J gene TRBJ2-3; D unclear. The V gene's germline CDR1 is SGHRS and CDR2 YFSETQ. This CDR3 is built from 11 residues. The chain's CDR3 is CASSPADTQYF. As DNA, the CDR3 is TGTGCCAGCTCCCCAGCGGATACGCAGTATTTT.

This clonotype was counted a few times. The chain carries TRBV7-2 and TRBJ2-5; D gene ambiguous. With the DNA end fitting TRBJ2-7 better, the J assignment may be wrong. Germline values: CDR1 SGHTA, CDR2 FQGNSA. The CDR3 is 14 residues long. The CDR3 is CASSLEVRTYEQYF. The CDR3 nucleotides read TGTGCCAGCAGCTTAGAAGTCAGGACCTACGAGCAGTACTTC.

The V gene is TRBV7-2, the J gene TRBJ1-2; 7 positions match TRBD1. V lost 0 bases to trimming and J lost 4 bases; unmatched junction nucleotides: 8. CDR3 length: 16 residues. Germline V gives CDR1 SGHTA, CDR2 FQGNSA. CDR3 nucleotides: TGTGCCAGCAGCTTAGCGATGTCAGGGGGAGGCTATGGCTACACCTTC. Translated, it gives CASSLAMSGGGYGYTF.

This clonotype was observed a few times. V usage is TRBV6-5 and J usage is TRBJ2-7, with 7 bases matching TRBD1. The CDR3 contains 16 residues. J was trimmed by 0 bases and V by 1 base; bases with no gene match: 6. The germline V gene encodes CDR1 MNHEY and CDR2 SVGAGI. CDR3 sequence (DNA): TGTGCCAGCAGTTACTGGGGACAGTCTTACTCCTACGAGCAGTACTTC. Protein: CASSYWGQSYSYEQYF.

The chain couples TRBV7-2 to TRBJ2-1; D may match TRBD1 or TRBD2 (5 bases each). Germline CDR1 is SGHTA and CDR2 is FQGNSA. This CDR3 region has 13 residues. Trimming cost V 10 bases and J 4 bases, with 14 bases left between them. CDR3 amino acids: CATLGDLYNEQFF. The CDR3, as DNA: TGTGCCACCCTAGGGGACCTTTACAATGAGCAGTTCTTC.

The rearrangement joins TRBV20-1 to TRBJ2-2, with 10 bases identical to TRBD1. This CDR3 contains 13 residues. The germline V gene encodes CDR1 DFQATT and CDR2 SNEGSKA (reference sequence). The trim removed 7 bases at V and 7 bases at J, leaving 6 bases unmatched. CDR3 sequence reads: CSVRQGAGGELFF. Written as DNA, the CDR3 is TGCAGTGTCAGACAGGGGGCCGGCGGGGAGCTGTTTTTT.